The 21 T cell receptor beta chains in this list originate from one sample, sequenced in a study of T cells expressing NK-cell markers. TCRdb reprocessed the 5' RACE reads and keeps a single row for each CDR3 protein, giving no DNA. The sample data list 300,000 to 450,000 distinct CDR3 sequences. The sequencing sample was made of blood T cells: a sorted CD56 or NKG2C T cell subset, CD4+ or CD8+ T cells, or bulk PBMC T cells (not recorded which). The receptors stem from a man between 18 and 69 years old in good health.

CDR3 loop: CSVFGLRADTQYF. This sequence joins TRBV29-1 and TRBJ2-3. This CDR3 region has 13 residues. Germline V gives CDR1 SQVTM, CDR2 ANQGSEA.

V and J are TRBV5-1 and TRBJ2-5; the D gene TCRdb calls, TRBD1, cannot be checked with no DNA. Germline V gene lookup returns CDR1 SGHRS and CDR2 YFSETQ. This CDR3 has 15 amino acids. The CDR3 loop reads CASSRDRGTQETQYF.

The genes are TRBV5-1 and TRBJ2-1; absent DNA, TCRdb's TRBD2 call cannot be checked. The CDR3 extends over 18 amino acids. CDR1 SGHRS and CDR2 YFSETQ come from the germline V gene. CDR3: CASSFVSSGGAPLNEQFF.

V gene TRBV30 combines with J gene TRBJ1-1. This CDR3 has 12 residues. Looked up from germline, CDR1 is GTSNPN and CDR2 is SVGIG (reference sequence). The chain's CDR3 is CAWKKGNGEAFF.

The V call is TRBV7-9, the J call TRBJ2-1. Germline V gene data show CDR1 as SEHNR and CDR2 as FQNEAQ (reference sequence). The CDR3 consists of 13 residues. CDR3 region: CASSLAQRGEQFF.

V and J are TRBV12-3 or TRBV12-4 and TRBJ2-2. The CDR3 totals 16 residues. The CDR3 spells CASSRTPKGYTGELFF.

This CDR3 is CATSRVVSRNTEAFF. This chain joins TRBV15 and TRBJ1-1. In germline, CDR1 is LNHNV, CDR2 YYDKDF (reference sequence). The CDR3 extends over 15 amino acids.

The chain joins TRBV7-9 to TRBJ2-3; TCRdb's D call, TRBD1, is unchecked because there is no DNA. The CDR3 sequence is 15 residues long. Germline V lookup: CDR1 SEHNR, CDR2 FQNEAQ (reference sequence). CDR3 residues: CASSLDGIGTDTQYF.

The gene calls are TRBV2 and TRBJ2-7; TCRdb indicates TRBD1, and absent DNA this call remains unverified. The CDR3 runs 14 residues. Germline V gives CDR1 SNHLY, CDR2 FYNNEI. This CDR3 is CASRLRARTYEQYF. The full variable domain, with the rest looked up from reference TRBV2 and TRBJ2-7, is EPEVTQTPSHQVTQMGQEVILRCVPISNHLYFYWYRQILGQKVEFLVSFYNNEISEKSEIFDDQFSVERPDGSNFTLKIRSTKLEDSAMYFCASRLRARTYEQYFGPGTRLTVT.

The chain employs TRBV9 and TRBJ1-1; with no DNA, the TCRdb D assignment of TRBD1 cannot be verified. The CDR3 runs 13 residues. Germline CDR1 reads SGDLS; CDR2 reads YYNGEE. CDR3 sequence: CASSATGTGLTFF.

The chain employs TRBV5-5 and TRBJ1-5. Germline V gene sequence: CDR1 SGHKS, CDR2 YYEKEE (reference sequence). The CDR3 totals 17 residues. CDR3 region: CASSLSPGRYSNQPQHF.

The V gene is TRBV7-8, the J gene TRBJ1-5. This CDR3 has 18 amino acids. The V gene's germline CDR1 is SGHVS and CDR2 FQNEAQ. CDR3 sequence reads: CASSLAHGPAYSNQPQHF.

The chain joins TRBV5-1 to TRBJ1-1; lacking DNA, the TRBD1 call made by TCRdb goes unchecked. The CDR3 runs to 16 residues. From germline, CDR1 is SGHRS and CDR2 YFSETQ. The CDR3 protein is CASSLKSPGTGVEAFF.

CDR3 loop: CASSYTGQGMNTEAFF. The rearrangement uses TRBV6-5 and TRBJ1-1; lacking DNA, the TRBD1 call made by TCRdb goes unchecked. This CDR3 contains 16 residues. Germline CDR1 and CDR2: MNHEY and SVGAGI.

J is TRBJ1-2 and V is TRBV20-1; the D call of TRBD1 rests on TCRdb alone, since no DNA is present to check it. Germline V gene data show CDR1 as DFQATT and CDR2 as SNEGSKA (reference sequence). The CDR3 loop spans 16 amino acids. The CDR3 region is CSASRGSGGRGDGYTF.

This chain uses TRBV21-1 with TRBJ2-1; TCRdb names TRBD2, which stays unverified in the absence of DNA. TRBV21-1 is deemed a pseudogene. This CDR3 region has 14 residues. The CDR3 here is CASPRTTRCNEQFF.

This chain joins TRBV11-2 and TRBJ1-6. The CDR3 has 14 residues. Germline CDR1 and CDR2: SGHAT and FQNNGV. The CDR3 sequence is CASSLTRDNSPLHF. Together with reference TRBV11-2 and TRBJ1-6, the CDR3 gives the full variable domain: EAGVAQSPRYKIIEKRQSVAFWCNPISGHATLYWYQQILGQGPKLLIQFQNNGVVDDSQLPKDRFSAERLKGVDSTLKIQPAKLEDSAVYLCASSLTRDNSPLHFGNGTRLTVT.

The chain joins TRBV5-1 to TRBJ2-1; the D gene TCRdb calls, TRBD2, cannot be checked with no DNA. Germline-derived CDR1 and CDR2 are SGHRS and YFSETQ. CDR3 length equals 11 residues. CDR3 in amino acids: CASSQEWRKFF.

The chain joins TRBV10-3 to TRBJ1-5; absent DNA, TCRdb's TRBD1 call cannot be checked. The CDR3 is 14 amino acids. Germline V gene data show CDR1 as ENHRY and CDR2 as SYGVKD. CDR3: CATHREGSNQPQHF.

The chain links TRBV2 to TRBJ1-5; the D call of TRBD1 rests on TCRdb alone, since no DNA is present to check it. There are 15 residues in the CDR3. CDR1 SNHLY and CDR2 FYNNEI come from the germline V gene. This chain's CDR3 is CASSKTRDRGQPQHF.

This chain connects TRBV7-6 to TRBJ2-5; no DNA is available, so the TRBD1 call from TCRdb remains unchecked. CDR3 length: 15 amino acids. The germline gives CDR1 SGHVS, CDR2 FNYEAQ. The CDR3 sequence: CASSLAQTDQETQYF.